This TCR beta chain was sequenced in a study of T cells in Graves' hyperthyroidism and ophthalmopathy. The CDR3 runs to 16 residues. Germline CDR1 and CDR2: DFQATT and SNEGSKA (reference sequence). Between the trimmed V and J ends, which lost 1 base and 1 base, there was a span of 17 bases. From RNA transcripts, TCR beta CDR3 regions were amplified. The HTBI primer set was used in a first-round RT-PCR of the TCR CDR3. Via MiXCR, TCRdb re-called the multiplex PCR reads, giving one row per CDR3 protein. The repertoire holds fewer than 600,000 distinct CDR3 sequences, with less than 15% as singletons. This chain joins TRBV20-1 and TRBJ2-7; D might be TRBD2 (7 bases). The receptor was derived from a woman in her thirties or forties with Graves' hyperthyroidism. Material: blood. The DNA of the CDR3 is TGCAGTGCTAGAGTTCGGTGGGAGGGGGGATCCTACGAGCAGTACTTC. Protein product: CSARVRWEGGSYEQYF.